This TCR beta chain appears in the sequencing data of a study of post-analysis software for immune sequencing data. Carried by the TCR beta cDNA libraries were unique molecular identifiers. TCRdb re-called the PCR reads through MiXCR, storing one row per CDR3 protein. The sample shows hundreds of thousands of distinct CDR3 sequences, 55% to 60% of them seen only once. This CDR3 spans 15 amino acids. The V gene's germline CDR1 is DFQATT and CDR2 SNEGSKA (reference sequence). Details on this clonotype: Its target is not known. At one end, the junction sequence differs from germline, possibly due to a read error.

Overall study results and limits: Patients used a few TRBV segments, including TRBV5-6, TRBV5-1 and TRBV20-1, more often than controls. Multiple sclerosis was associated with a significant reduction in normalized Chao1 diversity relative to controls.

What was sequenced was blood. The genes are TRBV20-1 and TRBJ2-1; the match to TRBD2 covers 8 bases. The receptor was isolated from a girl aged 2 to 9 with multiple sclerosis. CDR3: CSARFSGSSYNKQFF. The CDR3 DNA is TGCAGTGCTAGATTCAGCGGGAGCTCCTACAATAAGCAGTTCTTC.